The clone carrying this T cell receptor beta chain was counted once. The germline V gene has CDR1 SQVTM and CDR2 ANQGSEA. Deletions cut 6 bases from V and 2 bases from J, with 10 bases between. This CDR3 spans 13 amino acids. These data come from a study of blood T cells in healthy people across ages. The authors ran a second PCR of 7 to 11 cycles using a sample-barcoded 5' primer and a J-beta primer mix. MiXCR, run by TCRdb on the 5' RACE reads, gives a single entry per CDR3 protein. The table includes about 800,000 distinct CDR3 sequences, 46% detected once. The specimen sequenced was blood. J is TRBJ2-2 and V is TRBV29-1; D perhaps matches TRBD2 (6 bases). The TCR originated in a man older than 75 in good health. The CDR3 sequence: CSVRDSNTGELFF. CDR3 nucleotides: TGCAGCGTCCGGGACTCTAACACCGGGGAGCTGTTTTTT.